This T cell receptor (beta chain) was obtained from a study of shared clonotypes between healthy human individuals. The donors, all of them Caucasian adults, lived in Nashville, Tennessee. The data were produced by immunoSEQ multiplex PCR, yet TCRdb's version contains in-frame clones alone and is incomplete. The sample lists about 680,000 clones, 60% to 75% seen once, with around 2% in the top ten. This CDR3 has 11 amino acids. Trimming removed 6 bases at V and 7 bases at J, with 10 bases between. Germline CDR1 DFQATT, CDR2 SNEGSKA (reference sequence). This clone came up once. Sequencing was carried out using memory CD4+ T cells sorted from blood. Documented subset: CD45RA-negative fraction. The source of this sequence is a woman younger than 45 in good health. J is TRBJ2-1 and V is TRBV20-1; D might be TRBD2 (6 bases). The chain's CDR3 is CSAIGLNEQFF. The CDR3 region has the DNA TGCAGTGCAATAGGACTAAATGAGCAGTTCTTC.